Below are 27 T cell receptor beta chains sequenced from a single sample in a study of blood T cell repertoires in COVID-19. The table came from immunoSEQ multiplex PCR; TCRdb's copy has only in-frame clones and leaves some out. The table lists fewer than 85,000 clones, 65% to 85% of them singletons. The sample taken for sequencing was peripheral blood. These receptors originate from a human donor in a cohort sampled during active COVID-19.

The rearrangement joins TRBV15 to TRBJ2-7; tentative D call: TRBD2 (7 bases). CDR1 is LNHNV and CDR2 is YYDKDF in the germline V gene (reference sequence). The CDR3 is 14 residues long. V was cut by 8 bases and J by 2 bases, with 16 bases left in between. The CDR3 DNA reads as TGTGCCACCGGGATGGGGGGGGCCGCCTACGAGCAGTACTTC. It codes for CATGMGGAAYEQYF.

This chain uses TRBV4-3 with TRBJ2-2; a possible D gene is TRBD2 (5 bases). The CDR3 spans 14 residues. Germline CDR1 is LGHNA and CDR2 is YSLEER. Trimming shortened V by 0 bases and J by 6 bases, and 8 bases separated the two germline ends. DNA for the CDR3: TGCGCCAGCAGCCAAGATCGGGGTCCCGGGGAGCTGTTTTTT. Amino acids: CASSQDRGPGELFF.

V usage is TRBV7-3 and J usage is TRBJ2-2; the match to TRBD2 covers 11 bases. Trimming took 4 bases from V and 7 from J; bases not matched to a gene: 8. The CDR3 spans 16 residues. CDR1 is SGHTA, CDR2 FQGTGA, per germline. The CDR3 region is CASSSQGLAGGGELFF. CDR3 nucleotides: TGTGCCAGCAGCTCACAAGGACTAGCGGGTGGCGGGGAGCTGTTTTTT.

The CDR3 sequence: CASGVVWEGEQFF. In DNA, the CDR3 is TGTGCCAGTGGTGTCGTCTGGGAGGGTGAGCAGTTCTTC. The chain recombines TRBV9 with TRBJ2-1; 7 nucleotides line up with TRBD2. The germline V gene encodes CDR1 SGDLS and CDR2 YYNGEE. This CDR3 contains 13 residues. V was pared by 8 bases and J by 9 bases, with 11 bases of the junction left unmatched.

The chain employs TRBV6-2 or TRBV6-3 and TRBJ2-5; 13 bases agree with TRBD2. Germline CDR1 reads MNHEY; CDR2 reads SVGEGT. The CDR3 totals 17 residues. V shed 2 bases and J 4 bases; nucleotides not matched to a gene: 7. As DNA, the CDR3 is TGTGCCAGCAGTTACCTACTAGCGGGGGGGCCCGGAGAGACCCAGTACTTC. The encoded protein is CASSYLLAGGPGETQYF.

This chain uses TRBV10-1 with TRBJ1-4; TRBD1 matches 7 bases. The CDR3 consists of 14 residues. Germline-derived CDR1 and CDR2 are WNHNN and SYGVQD (reference sequence). V was clipped by 6 bases and J by 12 bases; unmatched bases: 13. The CDR3 is CASRRQGLGEELFF. The CDR3 region has the DNA TGCGCCAGCAGAAGACAGGGTTTGGGTGAGGAACTGTTTTTT.

The chain is built from TRBV4-3 and TRBJ1-1, with no clear D. This CDR3 comprises 15 residues. The germline V gene encodes CDR1 LGHNA and CDR2 YSLEER. Trimming stripped 0 bases from V and 2 bases from J, with 10 bases between. CDR3: CASSQDFVGNTEAFF. The CDR3 DNA reads TGCGCCAGCAGCCAAGATTTCGTGGGCAACACTGAAGCTTTCTTT.

The rearrangement joins TRBV10-3 to TRBJ1-3; D is uncertain. V lost 6 bases to trimming and J lost 8 bases, with 11 bases between them. CDR3 length: 12 amino acids. Germline values: CDR1 ENHRY, CDR2 SYGVKD. The CDR3 here is CAISRERDTIYF. In DNA form, the CDR3 reads TGTGCCATCAGCAGAGAGAGGGACACCATATATTTT.

In its sample, this clone was seen a few times. The rearrangement uses TRBV6-5 and TRBJ1-1; maybe TRBD1 (5 bases). The CDR3 totals 11 residues. Deletions cut 10 bases from V and 6 bases from J, with 12 bases between. Germline lookup yields CDR1 MNHEY and CDR2 SVGAGI. CDR3 in amino acids: CATNWGAEAFF. The DNA for the CDR3 is TGTGCCACGAACTGGGGCGCTGAAGCTTTCTTT.

The gene calls are TRBV6-7 and TRBJ2-6, with TRBD1 matching over 10 bases. TRBV6-7 is placed among ORFs of uncertain function. This CDR3 region has 18 residues. V lost 5 bases, J lost 0 bases, and 7 bases stayed unmatched. The CDR3 DNA is TGTGCCAGCAGTAGGACAGGGGGGGTACGCTCTGGGGCCAACGTCCTGACTTTC. The encoded protein is CASSRTGGVRSGANVLTF.

In DNA, the CDR3 is TGTGCCAGCAGCGTAGGCGCGGCTAACTATGGCTACACCTTC. Its protein product is CASSVGAANYGYTF. The chain links TRBV9 to TRBJ1-2; D remains unclear. Germline V gene data show CDR1 as SGDLS and CDR2 as YYNGEE. CDR3 length equals 14 residues. Trimming left V 0 bases short and J 0 bases short, with 6 bases between.

The chain recombines TRBV9 with TRBJ2-1; TRBD1 matches at 7 bases. The CDR3 is 12 residues long. Germline V gives CDR1 SGDLS, CDR2 YYNGEE. Trimming removed 4 bases from V and 9 bases from J; junction bases left unmatched: 4. CDR3 nucleotide sequence: TGTGCCAGCAGCCGGACAGGAGGTGAGCAGTTCTTC. Amino acids: CASSRTGGEQFF.

This clone was observed a few times. The chain has TRBV28 and TRBJ2-7; the D gene is possibly TRBD1 (6 bases). Trimming cost V 5 bases and J 4 bases, with 9 bases left between them. Germline values: CDR1 MDHEN, CDR2 SYDVKM. The CDR3 runs 12 residues. CDR3 protein: CASSQGQYEQYF. The CDR3, as DNA: TGTGCCAGCAGTCAAGGACAGTACGAGCAGTACTTC.

The chain has TRBV4-3 and TRBJ2-5; the match to TRBD1 covers 7 bases. The CDR3 length is 16 residues. Germline V lookup: CDR1 LGHNA, CDR2 YSLEER. The V gene end was trimmed by 0 bases and the J gene end by 5 bases; junction bases not matched to a gene: 9. For the CDR3, the DNA is TGCGCCAGCAGCCAAGACCCGACGACAGGGCGGGAGACCCAGTACTTC. Its protein product is CASSQDPTTGRETQYF.

This chain connects TRBV6-5 to TRBJ1-1; maybe TRBD1 (5 bases). CDR3 size: 15 residues. CDR1 and CDR2 (germline): MNHEY, SVGAGI. Trimming pared 0 bases from V and 4 bases from J, leaving 12 bases between. The DNA for the CDR3 is TGTGCCAGCAGTTACTCTTCAGGGCTAGGCACTGAAGCTTTCTTT. Translated, it gives CASSYSSGLGTEAFF.

The chain combines TRBV2 with TRBJ2-2; 7 bases agree with TRBD2. The CDR3 length is 13 residues. After removal of 10 bases from V and 7 bases from J, the junction contained 9 bases not matched to a gene. CDR1 and CDR2 from the germline V gene are SNHLY and FYNNEI. CDR3 protein: CAIPRGVGGELFF. The CDR3 nucleotides are TGTGCCATCCCCCGGGGGGTGGGCGGGGAGCTGTTTTTT.

This sequence joins TRBV6-5 and TRBJ1-2, with unresolved D. This CDR3 is built from 13 residues. Germline assignment: CDR1 MNHEY and CDR2 SVGAGI. V gave up 10 bases and J gave up 4 bases, with 16 bases separating them. The CDR3 nucleotides read TGTGCCACCATTTCCGACAAAACCTATGGCTACACCTTC. Protein sequence: CATISDKTYGYTF.

This chain connects TRBV6-2 or TRBV6-3 to TRBJ2-1; maybe TRBD2 (6 bases). V lost 4 bases and J 0 bases, leaving 7 bases between the germline ends. The germline V gene has CDR1 MNHEY and CDR2 SVGEGT. The CDR3 loop spans 14 amino acids. The CDR3 DNA follows: TGTGCCAGCAGTTTGACTAGCTCCTACAATGAGCAGTTCTTC. This sequence encodes CASSLTSSYNEQFF.

This chain connects TRBV5-5 to TRBJ2-1, with 7 bases identical to TRBD1. Germline lookup yields CDR1 SGHKS and CDR2 YYEKEE (reference sequence). The CDR3 covers 15 residues. V lost 0 bases, J lost 5 bases, and 5 bases stayed unmatched. The CDR3: CASSLARDSNNEQFF. The CDR3 coding sequence is TGTGCCAGCAGCTTGGCCCGGGACAGCAACAATGAGCAGTTCTTC.

V is TRBV28 and J is TRBJ1-2, with no clear D. This CDR3 has 13 residues. Germline CDR1 is MDHEN and CDR2 is SYDVKM. V was shortened by 2 bases and J by 5 bases, with 9 bases between the two germline ends. The CDR3 nucleotides read TGTGCCAGCAGTTTAAGTAGTATTTATGGCTACACCTTC. This codes for CASSLSSIYGYTF.

A few counts support this clone. The chain joins TRBV4-2 to TRBJ1-6; no clear D. The CDR3 consists of 17 residues. V lost 0 bases, J lost 0 bases, and 9 bases lay in between. Germline values: CDR1 LGHNA, CDR2 YNFKEQ. For the CDR3, the DNA is TGTGCCAGCAGCCAAGAGGCACGCAGCTCCTATAATTCACCCCTCCACTTT. This codes for CASSQEARSSYNSPLHF.

The chain links TRBV10-1 to TRBJ2-3; a weak D match, TRBD1 (6 bases). V lost 10 bases and J 2 bases, leaving 16 bases between the germline ends. This CDR3 has 14 amino acids. Germline loops: CDR1 WNHNN, CDR2 SYGVQD (reference sequence). CDR3: CATQKGDNTDTQYF. Here the CDR3 DNA reads TGCGCCACCCAAAAGGGGGACAACACAGATACGCAGTATTTT.

The chain uses TRBV7-9 and TRBJ2-1; 9 bases agree with TRBD2. Germline V gene sequence: CDR1 SEHNR, CDR2 FQNEAQ (reference sequence). This CDR3 region has 15 residues. V lost 5 bases to trimming and J lost 2 bases; unmatched junction nucleotides: 4. The CDR3 sequence: CASSPGLATYNEQFF. The CDR3 bases are TGTGCCAGCAGCCCCGGACTAGCGACCTACAATGAGCAGTTCTTC.

This chain connects TRBV28 to TRBJ1-5; TRBD1 aligns across 7 bases. Per germline, CDR1 MDHEN and CDR2 SYDVKM. After removal of 5 bases from V and 4 bases from J, the junction contained 8 bases not matched to a gene. The CDR3 spans 15 residues. For the CDR3, the DNA is TGTGCCAGCAGTATTGACAGGGTCCTGAATCAGCCCCAGCATTTT. Protein: CASSIDRVLNQPQHF.

V gene TRBV18 combines with J gene TRBJ2-2; the match to TRBD1 covers 8 bases. J gave up 0 bases and V 1 base, and 10 bases lay outside the gene matches. CDR1 KGHSH and CDR2 LQKENI come from the germline V gene. This CDR3 has 19 residues. The DNA of the CDR3 is TGTGCCAGCTCACCACTCGGACAGGGTCTCGTTACGAACACCGGGGAGCTGTTTTTT. This codes for CASSPLGQGLVTNTGELFF.

The table lists this clone with a count of one. The CDR3 here is CASSPRTTETQYF. As DNA, the CDR3 is TGTGCCAGCAGCCCCAGGACTACGGAGACCCAGTACTTC. The chain joins TRBV7-2 to TRBJ2-5; tentatively, D is TRBD2 (6 bases). The V end was cut by 5 bases, the J end by 5 bases, with 12 bases between. From germline, CDR1 is SGHTA and CDR2 FQGNSA. The CDR3 is made up of 13 amino acids. The complete variable domain, with remaining parts taken from reference TRBV7-2 and TRBJ2-5, reads GAGVSQSPSNKVTEKGKDVELRCDPISGHTALYWYRQSLGQGLEFLIYFQGNSAPDKSGLPSDRFSAERTGGSVSTLTIQRTQQEDSAVYLCASSPRTTETQYFGPGTRLLVL.

The chain uses TRBV11-3 and TRBJ1-1; no clear D gene. CDR3 size: 15 residues. The ends were cut back, 1 base at V and 0 bases at J, with 9 bases in the middle. From germline, CDR1 is SGHNT and CDR2 YENEEA. DNA of the CDR3: TGTGCCAGCAGCTTAGGCGGCACCATGAACACTGAAGCTTTCTTT. Protein sequence: CASSLGGTMNTEAFF.